This TCR beta chain was observed in a study of cytomegalovirus exposure and HLA in healthy donors. Per the germline V gene, CDR1 is SNHLY and CDR2 is FYNNEI. Trimming stripped 5 bases from V and 5 bases from J, with 7 bases between. The CDR3 consists of 12 residues. Profiling relied on immunoSEQ multiplex PCR, and the TCRdb table lists in-frame clones only, not all of them. Of 150,000 to 200,000 clones in the sample, 87% were seen once. The sequence came from a young woman in good health and CMV-seronegative. The V and J genes are TRBV2 and TRBJ2-4; D is ambiguous. The sample consisted of PBMCs. This CDR3 reads CASSKKQNIQYF. Written as DNA, the CDR3 is TGTGCCAGCAGTAAAAAGCAAAACATTCAGTACTTC.